This T cell receptor (beta chain) was obtained from a study of spatial heterogeneity in lung cancer. Study-wide context: Beta-chain sequences were consistently detected more often than alpha-chain sequences. The library had UMIs, and each TCR and UMI pair averaged more than ten raw reads.

In the library, each TCR cDNA molecule bore its own unique molecular identifier. One entry per CDR3 protein, called by TCRdb with MiXCR from the 5' RACE reads. Of some 28,000 distinct CDR3 sequences listed, around 8.4% are singletons. Overall study results and limits: Tumor TCRs that were ubiquitous and expanded showed up in blood more at resection than follow-up.

Time point of the sample: sample taken at primary tumor resection. Whole RNA obtained from tumor, nontumor lung or frozen PBMC underwent sequencing without sorting. This clonotype was seen many times. Its antigen is unidentified. The CDR3 totals 16 residues. With 7 bases removed from V and 3 bases from J, the gap between germline ends came to 18 bases. The genes are TRBV12-3 or TRBV12-4 and TRBJ2-2; D uncertain. This TCR was recovered from a female donor with early-stage non-small cell lung cancer. The specimen was PBMCs, collected at surgery. The CDR3 spells CASKTTSVVDTGELFF. CDR3 nucleotides: TGTGCCAGCAAAACGACCTCCGTCGTCGACACCGGGGAGCTGTTTTTT.